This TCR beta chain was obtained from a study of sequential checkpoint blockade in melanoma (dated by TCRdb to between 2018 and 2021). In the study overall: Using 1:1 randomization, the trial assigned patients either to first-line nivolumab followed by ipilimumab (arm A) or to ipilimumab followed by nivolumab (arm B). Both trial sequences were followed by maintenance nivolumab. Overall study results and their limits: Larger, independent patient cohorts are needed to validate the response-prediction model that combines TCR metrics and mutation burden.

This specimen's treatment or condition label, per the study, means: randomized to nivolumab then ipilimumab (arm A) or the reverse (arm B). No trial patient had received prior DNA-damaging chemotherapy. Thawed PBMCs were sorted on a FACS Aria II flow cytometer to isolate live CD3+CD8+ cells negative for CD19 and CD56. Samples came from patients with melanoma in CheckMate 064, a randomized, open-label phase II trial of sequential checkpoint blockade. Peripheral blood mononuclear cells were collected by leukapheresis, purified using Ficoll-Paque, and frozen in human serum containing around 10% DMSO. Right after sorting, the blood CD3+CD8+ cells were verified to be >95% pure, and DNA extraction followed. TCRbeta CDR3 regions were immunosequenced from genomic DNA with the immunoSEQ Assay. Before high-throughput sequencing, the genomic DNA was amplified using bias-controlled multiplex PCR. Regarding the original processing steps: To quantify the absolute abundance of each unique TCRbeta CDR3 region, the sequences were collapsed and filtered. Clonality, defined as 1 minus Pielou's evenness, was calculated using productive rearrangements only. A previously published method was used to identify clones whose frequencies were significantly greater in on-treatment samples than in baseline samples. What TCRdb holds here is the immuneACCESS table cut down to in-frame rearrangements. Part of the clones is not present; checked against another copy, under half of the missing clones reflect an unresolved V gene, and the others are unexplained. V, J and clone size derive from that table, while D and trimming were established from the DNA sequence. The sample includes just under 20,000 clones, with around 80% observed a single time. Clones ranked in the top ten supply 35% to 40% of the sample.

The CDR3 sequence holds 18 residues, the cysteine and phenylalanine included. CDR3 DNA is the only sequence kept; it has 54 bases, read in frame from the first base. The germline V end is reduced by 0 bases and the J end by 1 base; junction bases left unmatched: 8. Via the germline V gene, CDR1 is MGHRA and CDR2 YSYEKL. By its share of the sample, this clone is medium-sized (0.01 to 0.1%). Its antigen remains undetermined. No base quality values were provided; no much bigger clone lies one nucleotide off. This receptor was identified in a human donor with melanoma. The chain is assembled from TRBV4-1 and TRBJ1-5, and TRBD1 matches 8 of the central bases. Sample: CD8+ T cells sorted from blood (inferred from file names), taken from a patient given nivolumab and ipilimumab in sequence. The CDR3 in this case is CASSQDPTGVKSNQPQHF. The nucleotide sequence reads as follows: TGCGCCAGCAGCCAAGATCCGACAGGGGTTAAGAGCAATCAGCCCCAGCATTTT.